Below, 30 T cell receptor beta chains from the same sample are listed, as sequenced in a study of blood T cell repertoires in COVID-19. Using immunoSEQ multiplex PCR, the repertoire was profiled, and TCRdb retains in-frame clones only, with some absent. The table has 59,000 or so clones, around 80% seen once; the top ten hold 6.5% to 7.5%. The sample consisted of peripheral blood. The receptors here all came from a man in his sixties with acute or convalescent COVID-19.

This clone has a handful of counts. V gene TRBV6-5 combines with J gene TRBJ2-2; weak D call: TRBD1 (6 bases). This CDR3 contains 14 residues. V was clipped by 10 bases and J by 3 bases, with 15 bases between them. Germline lookup yields CDR1 MNHEY and CDR2 SVGAGI. The chain's CDR3 is CATLTGKDTGELFF. The CDR3 bases are TGTGCCACTCTCACAGGGAAAGACACCGGGGAGCTGTTTTTT.

The chain has TRBV5-1 and TRBJ2-5; 7 bases fit TRBD2. CDR3 length equals 16 residues. The V and J ends lost 5 bases and 3 bases, in that order; junction bases with no gene match: 13. Germline V CDR1 and CDR2: SGHRS, YFSETQ. CDR3 sequence: CASRRDYNKVEETQYF. The CDR3 nucleotides read TGCGCCAGCAGACGGGACTACAACAAGGTGGAAGAGACCCAGTACTTC.

The table lists this clone with a few counts. The chain couples TRBV7-8 to TRBJ2-1; the D is unclear. Germline loops: CDR1 SGHVS, CDR2 FQNEAQ. The V end was cut by 4 bases, the J end by 9 bases, with 13 bases between. CDR3 length equals 13 residues. The CDR3 bases are TGTGCCAGCAGCTCCCTCCGGGTGGGTGAGCAGTTCTTC. Its protein is CASSSLRVGEQFF. Looking up the rest from reference TRBV7-8 and TRBJ2-1 gives the full variable domain: GAGVSQSPRYKVAKRGQDVALRCDPISGHVSLFWYQQALGQGPEFLTYFQNEAQLDKSGLPSDRFFAERPEGSVSTLKIQRTQQEDSAVYLCASSSLRVGEQFFGPGTRLTVL.

This clone was recorded many times. The chain uses TRBV15 and TRBJ1-5; D uncertain. The CDR3 runs to 12 residues. From germline, CDR1 is LNHNV and CDR2 YYDKDF (reference sequence). V was trimmed by 0 bases and J by 15 bases, leaving 12 bases between them. This CDR3 is CATSRDLGGWHF. In nucleotides, the CDR3 is TGTGCCACCAGCAGAGATCTAGGAGGTTGGCATTTT.

J is TRBJ2-7 and V is TRBV19, with TRBD1 as a possible D gene (7 bases). This CDR3 comprises 11 residues. The germline V gene encodes CDR1 LNHDA and CDR2 SQIVND (reference sequence). Deletions cut 7 bases from V and 12 bases from J, with 16 bases between. The CDR3, as DNA: TGTGCCAGTACCCAGGGGGGAATGGCGTACTTC. It is translated as CASTQGGMAYF. Variable domain in full (rest from reference TRBV19 and TRBJ2-7): DGGITQSPKYLFRKEGQNVTLSCEQNLNHDAMYWYRQDPGQGLRLIYYSQIVNDFQKGDIAEGYSVSREKKESFPLTVTSAQKNPTAFYLCASTQGGMAYFGPGTRLTVT.

The chain combines TRBV5-1 with TRBJ2-3; 8 nucleotides align to TRBD2. The CDR3 consists of 16 residues. The germline CDR1 and CDR2 sequences are SGHRS and YFSETQ. The ends lost 1 base at V and 2 bases at J; junction bases unmatched: 6. The CDR3 DNA sequence: TGCGCCAGCAGCTTGATGGGCGGGGGGCCCACAGATACGCAGTATTTT. Protein: CASSLMGGGPTDTQYF.

This chain joins TRBV7-2 and TRBJ1-1, with a possible D match to TRBD1 (5 bases). Germline CDR1 reads SGHTA; CDR2 reads FQGNSA. CDR3 length equals 14 residues. V lost 5 bases and J lost 4, with 14 bases in between. The CDR3 here is CASSPGGGPTEAFF. The CDR3 nucleotides read TGTGCCAGCAGCCCCGGCGGGGGTCCCACTGAAGCTTTCTTT.

The chain employs TRBV9 and TRBJ1-1; D is undetermined. V lost 0 bases, J lost 2 bases, and 5 bases lay in between. Germline V gene sequence: CDR1 SGDLS, CDR2 YYNGEE. The CDR3 spans 13 residues. CDR3: CASSVAVNTEAFF. The CDR3 bases are TGTGCCAGCAGCGTAGCAGTAAACACTGAAGCTTTCTTT.

The table lists this clone with a count of one. The chain joins TRBV5-6 to TRBJ2-7; D remains unclear. The CDR3 contains 13 residues. The germline V gene encodes CDR1 SGHDT and CDR2 YYEEEE. V shed 0 bases and J shed 7 bases, with 11 bases lying between them. The CDR3 DNA reads TGTGCCAGCAGCTTGGAGCCGGGTAATGAGCAGTACTTC. Translated: CASSLEPGNEQYF. Variable domain in full (rest from reference TRBV5-6 and TRBJ2-7): DAGVTQSPTHLIKTRGQQVTLRCSPKSGHDTVSWYQQALGQGPQFIFQYYEEEERQRGNFPDRFSGHQFPNYSSELNVNALLLGDSALYLCASSLEPGNEQYFGPGTRLTVT.

The rearrangement uses TRBV7-2 and TRBJ1-4; D remains ambiguous. Between the trimmed V and J ends, which lost 5 bases and 0 bases, there was a span of 7 bases. The CDR3 sequence is 14 residues long. Germline values: CDR1 SGHTA, CDR2 FQGNSA. The CDR3 nucleotides are TGTGCCAGCAGCGCAGTGGCAACTAATGAAAAACTGTTTTTT. Its translation is CASSAVATNEKLFF.

The genes are TRBV6-6 and TRBJ2-3; D might be TRBD2 (5 bases). Deletions cut 5 bases from V and 1 base from J, with 16 bases between. The CDR3 covers 16 residues. Germline V gene lookup returns CDR1 MNHNY and CDR2 SVGAGI (reference sequence). CDR3 sequence: CASSPGSGIRTDTQYF. The CDR3 DNA follows: TGTGCCAGCAGTCCCGGATCCGGGATTCGCACAGATACGCAGTATTTT.

The chain recombines TRBV30 with TRBJ2-2; D is ambiguous. Trimming removed 3 bases at V and 7 bases at J, with 9 bases between. The CDR3 runs to 12 residues. CDR1 is GTSNPN and CDR2 is SVGIG in the germline V gene (reference sequence). The CDR3 nucleotides read TGTGCCTGGAGCCGGGTGGGCGGGGAGCTGTTTTTT. It is translated as CAWSRVGGELFF.

This clone showed up just a few times. This rearrangement joins TRBV7-2 to TRBJ2-7; 9 bases fit TRBD2. The CDR3 has 15 amino acids. CDR1 SGHTA and CDR2 FQGNSA come from the germline V gene. V trimming: 2 bases; J trimming: 3 bases; junction bases outside the gene matches: 5. Here the CDR3 DNA reads TGTGCCAGCAGCTTAATTAGCGGGGGTAACTACGAGCAGTACTTC. It yields the protein CASSLISGGNYEQYF.

This chain uses TRBV5-1 with TRBJ2-3; D remains unclear. Germline lookup yields CDR1 SGHRS and CDR2 YFSETQ. V was pared by 0 bases and J by 8 bases, with 16 bases between. This CDR3 comprises 15 residues. CDR3 amino acids: CASSLESAERGTQYF. As DNA, the CDR3 is TGCGCCAGCAGCTTGGAATCGGCAGAAAGAGGTACGCAGTATTTT.

CDR3 coding DNA: TGTGCCAGCAGCGAGTCTAGGGGAACCGGGGAGCTGTTTTTT. Its translation: CASSESRGTGELFF. The V call is TRBV6-5, the J call TRBJ2-2, with a weak D call TRBD1 (5 bases). Germline CDR1 MNHEY, CDR2 SVGAGI. CDR3 length: 14 residues. Trimming removed 6 bases from V and 5 bases from J, with 13 bases in between.

CDR3: CASRRQGAETQYF. The CDR3, as DNA: TGTGCCAGCAGGAGACAGGGGGCAGAGACCCAGTACTTC. The V gene is TRBV5-6, the J gene TRBJ2-5, with 10 positions matching TRBD1. The CDR3 is 13 amino acids. V was pared by 5 bases and J by 4 bases, with 2 bases of the junction left unmatched. Per germline, CDR1 SGHDT and CDR2 YYEEEE.

This clone appeared a few times. V usage is TRBV7-2 and J usage is TRBJ2-7, with D maybe TRBD1 (5 bases). Germline V gene lookup returns CDR1 SGHTA and CDR2 FQGNSA. This CDR3 has 16 amino acids. Between the trimmed V and J ends, which lost 1 base and 0 bases, there was a span of 13 bases. CDR3 coding DNA: TGTGCCAGCAGCTTAGATTACCCCAGGGTCTCCTACGAGCAGTACTTC. Protein: CASSLDYPRVSYEQYF. Full variable domain (rest looked up from reference TRBV7-2 and TRBJ2-7): GAGVSQSPSNKVTEKGKDVELRCDPISGHTALYWYRQSLGQGLEFLIYFQGNSAPDKSGLPSDRFSAERTGGSVSTLTIQRTQQEDSAVYLCASSLDYPRVSYEQYFGPGTRLTVT.

As concerns this clone: The junction differs from germline at one of its ends, possibly a read error. This rearrangement joins TRBV7-8 to TRBJ2-7; 13 bases align to TRBD2. Germline-derived CDR1 and CDR2 are SGHVS and FQNEAQ. The CDR3 runs to 17 residues. The chain's CDR3 is CASSWLRLAGGSSEQYF. The CDR3 DNA sequence: TGTGCCAGCAGCTGGTTACGACTAGCGGGGGGCTCCTCCGAGCAGTACTTC.

The chain has TRBV6-5 and TRBJ2-3; perhaps TRBD1 as D (6 bases). In germline, CDR1 is MNHEY, CDR2 SVGAGI. Trimming pared 8 bases from V and 2 bases from J, leaving 11 bases between. The length of the CDR3 is 13 residues. The CDR3: CASGGKATDTQYF. The CDR3 region has the DNA TGTGCCAGCGGGGGCAAAGCCACAGATACGCAGTATTTT.

This clone has a single count. V usage is TRBV12-3 or TRBV12-4 and J usage is TRBJ1-2, with no clear D. The CDR3 spans 13 residues. V dropped 6 bases and J dropped 5 bases, with 13 bases sitting between them. CDR3 bases: TGTGCCAGCAGCCATGATTCCGGTTATGGCTACACCTTC. Translated, it gives CASSHDSGYGYTF.

This clone has more than one count but fewer than ten. The V call is TRBV7-8, the J call TRBJ2-2; 9 bases line up with TRBD1. CDR3 length: 16 residues. After removal of 7 bases from V and 3 bases from J, the junction contained 9 bases not matched to a gene. Germline assignment: CDR1 SGHVS and CDR2 FQNEAQ. Here the CDR3 reads CASNIRRDRDTGELFF. CDR3 sequence (DNA): TGTGCCAGCAACATCAGGAGGGACAGGGACACCGGGGAGCTGTTTTTT.

This clone was seen once. The rearrangement uses TRBV6-5 and TRBJ2-7, with a tentative D call TRBD1 (6 bases). The CDR3 runs to 14 residues. Germline-derived CDR1 and CDR2 are MNHEY and SVGAGI. The V end lost 8 bases, the J end lost 4 bases, and 18 bases lay between the germline ends. The CDR3 here is CASRPSGDGYEQYF. The CDR3 nucleotides are TGTGCCAGCCGGCCGTCAGGGGATGGATACGAGCAGTACTTC.

CDR3 sequence: CATLRTVSGGYTF. Written as DNA, the CDR3 is TGTGCCACCCTAAGGACAGTTTCAGGTGGCTACACCTTC. V usage is TRBV6-5 and J usage is TRBJ1-2, with TRBD1 as a possible D gene (6 bases). Per the germline V gene, CDR1 is MNHEY and CDR2 is SVGAGI. V dropped 10 bases and J dropped 7 bases, with 19 bases sitting between them. CDR3 length: 13 amino acids.

The chain couples TRBV7-8 to TRBJ2-5; TRBD2 agrees at 9 bases. The CDR3 runs 15 residues. With 5 bases clipped from V and 4 bases from J, the junction kept 8 bases outside the gene matches. Germline assignment: CDR1 SGHVS and CDR2 FQNEAQ. CDR3 sequence (DNA): TGTGCCAGCAGCCCCCCGCGGGGGGGGAGAGAGACCCAGTACTTC. Amino acids: CASSPPRGGRETQYF.

The chain uses TRBV4-1 and TRBJ1-3; TRBD1 matches 9 bases. Per germline, CDR1 MGHRA and CDR2 YSYEKL. This CDR3 is 15 amino acids long. The V segment lost 4 bases and the J segment 8 bases; nucleotides outside the gene matches: 9. Here the CDR3 DNA reads TGCGCCAGCAGCCCTTTAACAGGGGGCAGGGACACCATATATTTT. Its translation is CASSPLTGGRDTIYF.

V is TRBV3-1 (or the pseudogene TRBV3-2) and J is TRBJ1-6; tentatively, D is TRBD1 (6 bases). The germline CDR1 and CDR2 sequences are LGHDT and YNNKEL (reference sequence). V was clipped by 2 bases and J by 10 bases, with 18 bases between them. The CDR3 covers 16 residues. The CDR3, as DNA: TGTGCCAGCAGCCAACCACAGGGCGGGGGATACTCACCCCTCCACTTT. This codes for CASSQPQGGGYSPLHF.

This chain connects TRBV6-5 to TRBJ1-1; no clear D gene. Germline V lookup: CDR1 MNHEY, CDR2 SVGAGI. Trimming took 4 bases from V and 3 from J, leaving 12 bases between them. The CDR3 consists of 14 residues. The CDR3 DNA reads TGTGCCAGCAGTTCCCCACCGGTACACACTGAAGCTTTCTTT. This gives the protein CASSSPPVHTEAFF.

The sample holds one count of this clone. The chain has TRBV14 and TRBJ1-1, with a tentative D call TRBD1 (6 bases). Germline CDR1 SGHDN, CDR2 FVKESK. The CDR3 has 17 residues. The V gene lost 1 base and the J gene lost 4 bases, with 19 bases spanning the gap. CDR3 DNA: TGTGCCAGCAGCCAAGTCCCAGTCAGGGGTAGGAGCACTGAAGCTTTCTTT. It encodes CASSQVPVRGRSTEAFF.

This chain connects TRBV3-1 (or the pseudogene TRBV3-2) to TRBJ2-5; D may be TRBD1 (7 bases). The CDR3 runs to 16 residues. Trimming removed 8 bases from V and 5 bases from J, with 24 bases in between. The germline V gene has CDR1 LGHDT and CDR2 YNNKEL (reference sequence). In nucleotides, the CDR3 is TGTGCCAGCCTAGCCAGGGCAGGGGGAGGACAGGAGACCCAGTACTTC. Its protein product is CASLARAGGGQETQYF.

The chain recombines TRBV19 with TRBJ1-5; TRBD1 might be the D (6 bases). The germline gives CDR1 LNHDA, CDR2 SQIVND (reference sequence). The V end was cut by 1 base, the J end by 9 bases, with 7 bases between. The CDR3 totals 12 residues. CDR3: CASSIVQGPQHF. DNA of the CDR3: TGTGCCAGTAGTATAGTACAGGGGCCCCAGCATTTT.